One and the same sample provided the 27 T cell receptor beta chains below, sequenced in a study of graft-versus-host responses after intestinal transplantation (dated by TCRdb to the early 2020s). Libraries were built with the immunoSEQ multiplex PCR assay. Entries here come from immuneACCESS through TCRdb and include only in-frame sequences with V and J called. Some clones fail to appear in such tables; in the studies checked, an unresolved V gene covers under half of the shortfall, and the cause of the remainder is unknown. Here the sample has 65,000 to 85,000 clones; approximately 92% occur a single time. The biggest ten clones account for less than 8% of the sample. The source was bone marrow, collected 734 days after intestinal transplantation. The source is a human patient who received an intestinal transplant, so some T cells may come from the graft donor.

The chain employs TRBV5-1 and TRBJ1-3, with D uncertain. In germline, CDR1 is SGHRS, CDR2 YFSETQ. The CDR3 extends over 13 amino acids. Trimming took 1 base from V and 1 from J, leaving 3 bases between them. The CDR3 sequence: CASSLISGNTIYF. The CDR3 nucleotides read TGCGCCAGCAGCTTGATATCTGGAAACACCATATATTTT.

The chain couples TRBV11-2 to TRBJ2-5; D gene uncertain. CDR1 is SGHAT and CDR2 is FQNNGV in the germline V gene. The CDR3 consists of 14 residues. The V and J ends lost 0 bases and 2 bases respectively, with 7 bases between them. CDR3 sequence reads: CASSLDHSQETQYF. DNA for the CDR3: TGTGCCAGCAGCTTAGATCACAGTCAAGAGACCCAGTACTTC.

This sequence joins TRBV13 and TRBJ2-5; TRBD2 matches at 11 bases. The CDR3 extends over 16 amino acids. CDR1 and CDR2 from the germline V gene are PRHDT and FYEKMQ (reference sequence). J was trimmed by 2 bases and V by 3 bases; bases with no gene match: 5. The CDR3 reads CASSLGLAGGQETQYF. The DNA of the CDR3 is TGTGCCAGCAGCTTGGGGCTAGCGGGGGGACAAGAGACCCAGTACTTC.

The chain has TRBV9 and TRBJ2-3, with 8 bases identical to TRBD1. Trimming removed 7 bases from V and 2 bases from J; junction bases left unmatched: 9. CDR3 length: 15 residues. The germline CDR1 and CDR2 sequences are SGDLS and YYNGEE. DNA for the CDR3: TGTGCCAGCGGGGCGTCAGGGGGCTTCACAGATACGCAGTATTTT. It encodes CASGASGGFTDTQYF.

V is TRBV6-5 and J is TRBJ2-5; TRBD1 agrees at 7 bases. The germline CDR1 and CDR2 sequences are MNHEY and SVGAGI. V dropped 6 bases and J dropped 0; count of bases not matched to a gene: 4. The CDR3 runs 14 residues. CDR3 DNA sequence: TGTGCCAGCAGAGAACAGGGGTACCAAGAGACCCAGTACTTC. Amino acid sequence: CASREQGYQETQYF.

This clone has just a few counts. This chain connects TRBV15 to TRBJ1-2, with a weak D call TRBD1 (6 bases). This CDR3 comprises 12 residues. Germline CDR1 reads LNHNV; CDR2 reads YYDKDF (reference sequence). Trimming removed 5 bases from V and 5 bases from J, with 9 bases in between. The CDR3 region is CATSGRGYGYTF. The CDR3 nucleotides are TGTGCCACCAGCGGCAGGGGTTATGGCTACACCTTC.

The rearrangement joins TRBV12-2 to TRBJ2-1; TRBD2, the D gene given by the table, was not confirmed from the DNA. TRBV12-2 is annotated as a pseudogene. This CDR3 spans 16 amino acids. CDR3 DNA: TGTGCAAGTCGCTTAGCGAAACTAGCGGAATACAATGAGCAGTTCTTC. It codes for CASRLAKLAEYNEQFF.

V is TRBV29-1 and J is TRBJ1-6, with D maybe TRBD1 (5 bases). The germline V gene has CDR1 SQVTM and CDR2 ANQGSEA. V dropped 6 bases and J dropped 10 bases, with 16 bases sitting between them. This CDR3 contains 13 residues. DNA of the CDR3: TGCAGCGTATTGCTCCGGGGGGGATCACCCCTCCACTTT. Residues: CSVLLRGGSPLHF.

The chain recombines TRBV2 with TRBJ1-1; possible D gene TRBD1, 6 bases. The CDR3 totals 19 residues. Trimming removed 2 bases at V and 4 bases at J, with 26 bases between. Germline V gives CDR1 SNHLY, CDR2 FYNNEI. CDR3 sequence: CASSERGLGGRWWGTEAFF. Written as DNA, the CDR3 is TGTGCCAGCAGTGAAAGGGGTTTAGGGGGTCGGTGGTGGGGCACTGAAGCTTTCTTT.

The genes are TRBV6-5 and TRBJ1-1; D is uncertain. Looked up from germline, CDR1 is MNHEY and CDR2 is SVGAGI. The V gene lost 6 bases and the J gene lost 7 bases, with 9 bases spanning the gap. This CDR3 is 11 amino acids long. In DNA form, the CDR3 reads TGTGCCAGCAGCCGGGAAATTGAAGCTTTCTTT. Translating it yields CASSREIEAFF.

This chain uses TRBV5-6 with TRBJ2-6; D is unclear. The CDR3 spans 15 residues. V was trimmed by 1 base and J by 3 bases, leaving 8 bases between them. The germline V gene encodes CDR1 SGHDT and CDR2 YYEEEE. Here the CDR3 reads CASSLRIIGANVLTF. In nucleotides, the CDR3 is TGTGCCAGCAGCTTGCGAATAATTGGGGCCAACGTCCTGACTTTC.

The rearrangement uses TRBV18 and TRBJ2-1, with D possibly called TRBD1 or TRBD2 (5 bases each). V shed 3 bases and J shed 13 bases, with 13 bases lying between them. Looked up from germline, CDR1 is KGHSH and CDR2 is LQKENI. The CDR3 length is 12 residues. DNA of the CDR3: TGTGCCAGCTCACCCGAGGGGCCTCTACAGTTCTTC. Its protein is CASSPEGPLQFF. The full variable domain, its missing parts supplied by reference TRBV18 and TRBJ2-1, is NAGVMQNPRHLVRRRGQEARLRCSPMKGHSHVYWYRQLPEEGLKFMVYLQKENIIDESGMPKERFSAEFPKEGPSILRIQQVVRGDSAAYFCASSPEGPLQFFGPGTRLTVL.

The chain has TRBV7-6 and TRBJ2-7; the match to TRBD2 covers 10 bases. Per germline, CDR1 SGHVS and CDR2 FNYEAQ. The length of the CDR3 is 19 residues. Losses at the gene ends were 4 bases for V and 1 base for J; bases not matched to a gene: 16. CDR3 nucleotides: TGTGCCAGCAGCTCCCTACGGGGGGTGGGGACTAGCGAATCCTACGAGCAGTACTTC. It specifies CASSSLRGVGTSESYEQYF.

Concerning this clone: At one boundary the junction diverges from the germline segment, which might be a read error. CDR3 in DNA: TGCAGTCCCCCGTTCCCGACGGGGTCCTTC. Protein product: CSPPFPTGSF. The chain employs TRBV20-1 and TRBJ1-2; D gene unclear. CDR1 and CDR2 from the germline V gene are DFQATT and SNEGSKA (reference sequence). CDR3 size: 10 residues.

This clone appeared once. The CDR3: CASSPRQGENSPLHF. The CDR3 DNA sequence: TGCGCCAGCAGCCCACGACAGGGGGAAAATTCACCCCTCCACTTT. This sequence joins TRBV4-1 and TRBJ1-6; TRBD1 matches 9 bases. This CDR3 comprises 15 residues. V shed 4 bases, J shed 7 bases, and the junction held 5 bases outside the gene matches. Germline V gene data show CDR1 as MGHRA and CDR2 as YSYEKL.

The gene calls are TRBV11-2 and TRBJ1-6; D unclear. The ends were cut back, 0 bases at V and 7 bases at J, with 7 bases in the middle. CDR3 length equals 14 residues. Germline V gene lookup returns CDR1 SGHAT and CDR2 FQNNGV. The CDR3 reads CASSLDAGNSPLHF. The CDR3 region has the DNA TGTGCCAGCAGCTTAGATGCGGGGAATTCACCCCTCCACTTT.

CDR3 loop: CASSESGVQETQYF. The CDR3 DNA sequence: TGCGCCAGCAGTGAGTCAGGGGTTCAAGAGACCCAGTACTTC. This chain links TRBV10-2 with TRBJ2-5; the D gene is possibly TRBD1 (5 bases). The germline V and J ends were trimmed by 0 bases and 2 bases, with 7 bases remaining between them. CDR3 length: 14 amino acids. The germline gives CDR1 WSHSY, CDR2 SAAADI.

The CDR3 sequence is CASSKDRARGYTF. CDR3 DNA sequence: TGTGCCAGCAGTAAAGACAGGGCCCGTGGCTACACCTTC. The chain is built from TRBV6-5 and TRBJ1-2, with TRBD1 matching over 7 bases. This CDR3 spans 13 amino acids. The J segment lost 7 bases and the V segment lost 5 bases, leaving 7 bases of the junction unmatched. Germline values: CDR1 MNHEY, CDR2 SVGAGI.

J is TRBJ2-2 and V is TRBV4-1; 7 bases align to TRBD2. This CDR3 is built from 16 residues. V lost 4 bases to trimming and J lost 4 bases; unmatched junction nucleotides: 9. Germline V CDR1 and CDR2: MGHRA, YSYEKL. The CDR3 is CASSLPMRGSTGELFF. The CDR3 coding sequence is TGCGCCAGCAGCCTTCCCATGCGGGGGAGCACCGGGGAGCTGTTTTTT.

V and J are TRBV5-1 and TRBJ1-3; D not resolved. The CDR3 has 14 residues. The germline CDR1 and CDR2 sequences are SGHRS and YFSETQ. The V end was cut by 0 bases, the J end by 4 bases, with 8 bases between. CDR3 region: CASSLDFGGNTIYF. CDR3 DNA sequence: TGCGCCAGCAGCTTGGATTTTGGGGGAAACACCATATATTTT.

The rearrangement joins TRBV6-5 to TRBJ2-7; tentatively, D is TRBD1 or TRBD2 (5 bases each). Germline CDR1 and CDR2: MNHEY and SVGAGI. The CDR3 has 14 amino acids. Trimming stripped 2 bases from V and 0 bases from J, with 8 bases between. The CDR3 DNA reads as TGTGCCAGCAGTTACGGGGGTTTCTCCTACGAGCAGTACTTC. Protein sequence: CASSYGGFSYEQYF.

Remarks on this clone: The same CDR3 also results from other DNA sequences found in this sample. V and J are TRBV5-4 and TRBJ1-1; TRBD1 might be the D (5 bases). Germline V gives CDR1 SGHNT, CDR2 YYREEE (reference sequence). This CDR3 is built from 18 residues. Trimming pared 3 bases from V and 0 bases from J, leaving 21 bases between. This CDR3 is CASSSAKGPWGMNTEAFF. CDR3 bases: TGTGCCAGCAGCTCCGCCAAGGGGCCGTGGGGCATGAACACTGAAGCTTTCTTT.

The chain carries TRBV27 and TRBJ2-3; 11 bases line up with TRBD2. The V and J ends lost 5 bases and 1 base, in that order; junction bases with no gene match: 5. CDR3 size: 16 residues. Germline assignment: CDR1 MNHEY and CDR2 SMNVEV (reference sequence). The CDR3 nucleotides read TGTGCCAGCAGTCAACAGACTAGCGGGGGCACAGATACGCAGTATTTT. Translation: CASSQQTSGGTDTQYF.

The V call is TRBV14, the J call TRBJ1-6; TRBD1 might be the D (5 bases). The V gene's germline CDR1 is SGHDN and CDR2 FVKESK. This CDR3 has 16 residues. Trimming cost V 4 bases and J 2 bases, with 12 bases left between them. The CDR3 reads CASSLKGYPYNSPLHF. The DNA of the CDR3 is TGTGCCAGCAGCCTAAAGGGGTACCCCTATAATTCACCCCTCCACTTT.

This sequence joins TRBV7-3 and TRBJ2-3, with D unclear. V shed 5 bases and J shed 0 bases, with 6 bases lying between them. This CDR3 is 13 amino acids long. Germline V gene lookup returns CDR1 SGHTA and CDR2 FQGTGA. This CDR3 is CASSQVSTDTQYF. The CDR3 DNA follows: TGTGCCAGCAGCCAAGTAAGCACAGATACGCAGTATTTT.

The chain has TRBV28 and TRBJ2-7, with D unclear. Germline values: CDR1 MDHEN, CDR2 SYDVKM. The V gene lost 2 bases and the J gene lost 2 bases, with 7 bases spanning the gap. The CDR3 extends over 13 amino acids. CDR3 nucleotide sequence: TGTGCCAGCAGTTTACGGCTAACCTACGAGCAGTACTTC. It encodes CASSLRLTYEQYF.

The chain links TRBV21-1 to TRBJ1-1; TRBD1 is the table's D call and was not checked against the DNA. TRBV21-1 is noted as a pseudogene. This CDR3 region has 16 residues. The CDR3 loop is CASSTIRETGRTEAFF. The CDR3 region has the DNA TGTGCCAGCAGCACTATACGTGAGACAGGGAGGACTGAAGCTTTCTTT.